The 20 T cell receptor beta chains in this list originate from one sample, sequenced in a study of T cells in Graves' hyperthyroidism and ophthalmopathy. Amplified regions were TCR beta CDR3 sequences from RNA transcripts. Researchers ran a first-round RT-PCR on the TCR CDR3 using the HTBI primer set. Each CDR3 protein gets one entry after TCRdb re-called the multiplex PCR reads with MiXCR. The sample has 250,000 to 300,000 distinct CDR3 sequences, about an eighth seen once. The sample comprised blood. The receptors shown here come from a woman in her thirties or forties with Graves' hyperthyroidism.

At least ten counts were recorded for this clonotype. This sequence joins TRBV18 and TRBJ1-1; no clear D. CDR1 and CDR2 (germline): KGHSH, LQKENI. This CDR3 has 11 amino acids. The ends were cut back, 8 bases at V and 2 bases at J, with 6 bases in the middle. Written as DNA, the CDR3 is TGTGCCAGCAGCTTAAACACTGAAGCTTTCTTT. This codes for CASSLNTEAFF. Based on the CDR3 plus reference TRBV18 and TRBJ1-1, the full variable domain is NAGVMQNPRHLVRRRGQEARLRCSPMKGHSHVYWYRQLPEEGLKFMVYLQKENIIDESGMPKERFSAEFPKEGPSILRIQQVVRGDSAAYFCASSLNTEAFFGQGTRLTVV.

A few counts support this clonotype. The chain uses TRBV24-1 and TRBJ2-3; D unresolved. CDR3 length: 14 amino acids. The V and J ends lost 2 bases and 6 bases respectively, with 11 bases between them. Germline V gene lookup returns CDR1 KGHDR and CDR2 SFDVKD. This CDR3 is CATSDSRAVDTQYF. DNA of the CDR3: TGTGCCACCAGTGATTCCCGGGCGGTGGATACGCAGTATTTT.

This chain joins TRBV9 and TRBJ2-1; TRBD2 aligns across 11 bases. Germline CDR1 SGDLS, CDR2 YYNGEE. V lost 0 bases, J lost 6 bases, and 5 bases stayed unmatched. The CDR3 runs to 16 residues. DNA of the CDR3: TGTGCCAGCAGCGTAGACTTGGGGACTAGCGGCAATGAGCAGTTCTTC. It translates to CASSVDLGTSGNEQFF.

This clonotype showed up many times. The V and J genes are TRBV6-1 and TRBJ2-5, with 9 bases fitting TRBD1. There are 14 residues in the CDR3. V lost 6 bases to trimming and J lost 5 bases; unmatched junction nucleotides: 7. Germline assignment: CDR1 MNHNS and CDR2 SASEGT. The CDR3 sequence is CASRSTGGVETQYF. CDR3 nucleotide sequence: TGTGCCAGCAGATCGACAGGGGGAGTGGAGACCCAGTACTTC.

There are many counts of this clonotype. Here the CDR3 DNA reads TGTGCCAGCGCCGGGACTCTAGAGACCCAGTACTTC. Translation gives CASAGTLETQYF. This rearrangement joins TRBV12-3 or TRBV12-4 to TRBJ2-5; D possibly corresponds to TRBD2 (6 bases). CDR3 size: 12 residues. Trimming pared 8 bases from V and 4 bases from J, leaving 11 bases between.

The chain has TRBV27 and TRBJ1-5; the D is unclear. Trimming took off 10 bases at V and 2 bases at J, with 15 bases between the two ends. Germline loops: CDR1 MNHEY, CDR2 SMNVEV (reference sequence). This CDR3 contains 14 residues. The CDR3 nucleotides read TGTGCCACCAGCGGGCCTTCCGGCAATCAGCCCCAGCATTTT. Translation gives CATSGPSGNQPQHF.

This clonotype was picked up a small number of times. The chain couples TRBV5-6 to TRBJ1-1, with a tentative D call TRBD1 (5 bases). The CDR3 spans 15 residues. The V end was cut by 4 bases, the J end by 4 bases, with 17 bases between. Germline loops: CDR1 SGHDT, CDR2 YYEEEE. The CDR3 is CASSHRVGQSTEAFF. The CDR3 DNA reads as TGTGCCAGCAGCCACCGCGTGGGGCAGAGCACTGAAGCTTTCTTT.

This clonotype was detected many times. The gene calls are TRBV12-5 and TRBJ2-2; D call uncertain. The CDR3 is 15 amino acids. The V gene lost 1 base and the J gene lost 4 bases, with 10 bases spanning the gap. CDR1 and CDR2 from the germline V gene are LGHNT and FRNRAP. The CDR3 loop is CASGLAQGSTGELFF. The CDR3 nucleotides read TGTGCTAGTGGTTTGGCCCAAGGTAGCACCGGGGAGCTGTTTTTT.

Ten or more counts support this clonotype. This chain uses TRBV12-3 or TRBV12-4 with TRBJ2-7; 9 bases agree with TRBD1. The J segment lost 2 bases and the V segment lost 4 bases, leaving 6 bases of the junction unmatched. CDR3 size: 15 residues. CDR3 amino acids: CASSSSTGGAYEQYF. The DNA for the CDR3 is TGTGCCAGCAGTTCCTCGACAGGGGGAGCCTACGAGCAGTACTTC.

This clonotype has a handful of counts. For the CDR3, the DNA is TGTGCCAGCAGCCGTGGACGTGGACCCTACAATGAGCAGTTCTTC. Protein product: CASSRGRGPYNEQFF. The chain combines TRBV3-1 with TRBJ2-1, with unresolved D. The CDR3 loop spans 15 amino acids. Germline V gene sequence: CDR1 LGHDT, CDR2 YNNKEL (reference sequence). V was shortened by 4 bases and J by 2 bases, with 12 bases between the two germline ends.

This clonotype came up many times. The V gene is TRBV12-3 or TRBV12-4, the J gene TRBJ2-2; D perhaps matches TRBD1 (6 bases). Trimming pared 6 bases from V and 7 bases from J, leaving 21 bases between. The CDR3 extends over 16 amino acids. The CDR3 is CASRRDMGGVGGELFF. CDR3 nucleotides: TGTGCCAGCAGAAGGGACATGGGTGGGGTCGGCGGGGAGCTGTTTTTT.

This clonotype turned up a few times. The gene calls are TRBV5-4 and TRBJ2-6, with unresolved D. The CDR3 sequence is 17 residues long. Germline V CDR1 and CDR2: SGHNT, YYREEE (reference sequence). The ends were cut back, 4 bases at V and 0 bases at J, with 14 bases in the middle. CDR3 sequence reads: CASSPTKSSSGANVLTF. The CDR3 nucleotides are TGTGCCAGCAGCCCCACCAAATCCAGCTCTGGGGCCAACGTCCTGACTTTC.

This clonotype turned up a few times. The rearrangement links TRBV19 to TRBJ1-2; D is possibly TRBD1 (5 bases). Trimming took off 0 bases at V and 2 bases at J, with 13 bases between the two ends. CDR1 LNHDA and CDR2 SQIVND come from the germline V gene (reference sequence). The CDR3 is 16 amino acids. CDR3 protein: CASSIDLWGRNYGYTF. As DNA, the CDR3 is TGTGCCAGTAGTATAGATCTATGGGGCAGAAACTATGGCTACACCTTC.

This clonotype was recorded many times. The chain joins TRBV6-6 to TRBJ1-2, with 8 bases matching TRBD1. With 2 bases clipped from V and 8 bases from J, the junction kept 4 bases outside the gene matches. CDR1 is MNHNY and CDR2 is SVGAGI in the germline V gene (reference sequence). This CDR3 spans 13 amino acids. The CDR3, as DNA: TGTGCCAGCAGTTACCGGGGACAGGACGGCTACACCTTC. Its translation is CASSYRGQDGYTF.

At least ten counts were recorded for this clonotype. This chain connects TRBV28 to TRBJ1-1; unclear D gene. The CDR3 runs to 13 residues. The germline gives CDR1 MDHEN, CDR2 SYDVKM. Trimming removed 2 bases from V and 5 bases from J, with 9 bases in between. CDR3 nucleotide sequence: TGTGCCAGCAGTTTAATGGCGGGGACTGAAGCTTTCTTT. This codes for CASSLMAGTEAFF.

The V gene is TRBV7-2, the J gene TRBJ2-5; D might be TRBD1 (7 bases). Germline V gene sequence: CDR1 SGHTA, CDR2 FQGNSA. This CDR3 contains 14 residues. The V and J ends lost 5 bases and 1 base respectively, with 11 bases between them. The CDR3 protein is CASSGRGVQETQYF. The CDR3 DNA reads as TGTGCCAGCAGCGGCAGGGGGGTCCAAGAGACCCAGTACTTC.

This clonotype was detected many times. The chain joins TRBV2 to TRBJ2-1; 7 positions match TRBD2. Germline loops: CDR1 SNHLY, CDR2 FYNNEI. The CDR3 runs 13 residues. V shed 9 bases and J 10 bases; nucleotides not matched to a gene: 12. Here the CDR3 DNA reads TGTGCCAGTAAAGCGGGGCTAAGTGGGGAGCAGTTCTTC. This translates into CASKAGLSGEQFF.

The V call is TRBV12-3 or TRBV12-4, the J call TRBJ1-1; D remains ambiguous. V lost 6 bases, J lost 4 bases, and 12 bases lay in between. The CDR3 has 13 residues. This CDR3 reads CASSPIGFTEAFF. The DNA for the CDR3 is TGTGCCAGCAGCCCGATAGGGTTCACTGAAGCTTTCTTT.

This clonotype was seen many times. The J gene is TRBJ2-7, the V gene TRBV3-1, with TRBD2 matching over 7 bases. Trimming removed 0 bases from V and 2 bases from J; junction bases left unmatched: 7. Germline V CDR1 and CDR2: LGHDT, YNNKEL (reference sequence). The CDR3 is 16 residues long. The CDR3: CASSQDPSGAPYEQYF. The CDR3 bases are TGTGCCAGCAGCCAAGACCCTAGCGGCGCCCCCTACGAGCAGTACTTC.

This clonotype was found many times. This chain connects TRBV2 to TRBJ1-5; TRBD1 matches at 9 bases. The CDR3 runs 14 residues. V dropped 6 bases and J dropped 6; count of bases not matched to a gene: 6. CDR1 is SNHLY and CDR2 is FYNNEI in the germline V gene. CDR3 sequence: CASRDRGRSQPQHF. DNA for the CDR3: TGTGCCAGCAGGGACAGGGGCAGGAGTCAGCCCCAGCATTTT.